Presented here are 17 T cell receptor beta chains from one specimen sequenced in a study of blood T cell repertoires in COVID-19. Here immunoSEQ multiplex PCR was the method, and the copy in TCRdb shows in-frame clones only, minus some. The table lists roughly 190,000 clones, 75% to 85% of them singletons. Sequencing was carried out using PBMCs or T cells enriched from blood (not recorded which). Receptors originate from a man between 35 and 55 years old who had recovered from COVID-19.

This clone was seen a few times. This CDR3 is CASSGSGSGETQYF. DNA for the CDR3: TGTGCCAGCAGTGGCTCGGGCAGCGGAGAGACCCAGTACTTC. The gene calls are TRBV2 and TRBJ2-5; D is perhaps TRBD2 (5 bases). Germline V CDR1 and CDR2: SNHLY, FYNNEI. V was cut by 4 bases and J by 4 bases, with 13 bases left in between. CDR3 length equals 14 residues.

V is TRBV10-3 and J is TRBJ1-6; TRBD1 is a possible D gene (5 bases). This CDR3 contains 14 residues. V was pared by 10 bases and J by 6 bases, with 16 bases between. Looked up from germline, CDR1 is ENHRY and CDR2 is SYGVKD. DNA of the CDR3: TGTGCCACCTTGGGGCAGACGGTTAATTCACCCCTCCACTTT. It translates to CATLGQTVNSPLHF.

In its sample, this clone was seen a few times. The chain carries TRBV7-2 and TRBJ1-2; D not resolved. V lost 1 base and J lost 8, with 11 bases in between. The CDR3 covers 13 residues. CDR1 SGHTA and CDR2 FQGNSA come from the germline V gene. This chain's CDR3 is CASSLGYKRGYTF. The CDR3 DNA is TGTGCCAGCAGCTTAGGGTATAAGAGAGGCTACACCTTC.

The rearrangement joins TRBV5-1 to TRBJ2-1; possibly TRBD1 for D (6 bases). Germline V gives CDR1 SGHRS, CDR2 YFSETQ. Deletions cut 2 bases from V and 12 bases from J, with 12 bases between. This CDR3 region has 12 residues. The CDR3 nucleotides are TGCGCCAGCAGCTTAAACAGGGTAGGGCAGTTCTTC. Its protein product is CASSLNRVGQFF.

The chain carries TRBV7-9 and TRBJ2-7; TRBD2 aligns across 10 bases. Germline V gene data show CDR1 as SEHNR and CDR2 as FQNEAQ (reference sequence). V lost 4 bases to trimming and J lost 4 bases; unmatched junction nucleotides: 1. The CDR3 has 13 residues. The CDR3 sequence is CASSSTSGYEQYV. Here the CDR3 DNA reads TGTGCCAGCAGCTCGACTAGCGGGTACGAGCAGTACGTC.

The chain combines TRBV15 with TRBJ2-2, with D possibly TRBD2 on 6 matching bases. V was trimmed by 1 base and J by 6 bases, leaving 12 bases between them. Looked up from germline, CDR1 is LNHNV and CDR2 is YYDKDF (reference sequence). This CDR3 has 15 amino acids. The CDR3 DNA reads as TGTGCCACCAGCAGAGGGTGGGGGGAAGCCGGGGAGCTGTTTTTT. Translating gives CATSRGWGEAGELFF.

This clone was detected once. The chain employs TRBV24-1 and TRBJ2-1; TRBD2 matches at 11 bases. Germline trimming cut 1 base from V and 8 bases from J; bases unmatched to any gene: 6. Germline V gene sequence: CDR1 KGHDR, CDR2 SFDVKD. The CDR3 loop spans 16 amino acids. CDR3 sequence reads: CATSDLGTSGSYEQFF. The DNA of the CDR3 is TGTGCCACCAGTGATTTAGGGACTAGCGGTAGTTATGAGCAGTTCTTC.

The rearrangement uses TRBV15 and TRBJ2-5; 12 nucleotides agree with TRBD1. The CDR3 extends over 18 amino acids. The germline gives CDR1 LNHNV, CDR2 YYDKDF (reference sequence). Losses at the gene ends were 2 bases for V and 5 bases for J; bases not matched to a gene: 12. The CDR3 loop reads CATSRLLTGTGGAETQYF. CDR3 bases: TGTGCCACCAGCAGACTGCTAACCGGGACAGGGGGCGCGGAGACCCAGTACTTC.

Points on this clone: At the DNA level, this CDR3 is encoded by other sequences in the same sample as well. The V gene is TRBV5-1, the J gene TRBJ1-2, with a tentative D call TRBD1 (5 bases). Trimming took off 4 bases at V and 5 bases at J, with 9 bases between the two ends. CDR1 and CDR2 (germline): SGHRS, YFSETQ. The CDR3 is 12 amino acids. DNA for the CDR3: TGCGCCAGCAGCCTTGACAGATATGGCTACACCTTC. This codes for CASSLDRYGYTF.

This chain links TRBV5-1 with TRBJ2-1; 10 nucleotides line up with TRBD2. This CDR3 has 16 amino acids. Germline V gene data show CDR1 as SGHRS and CDR2 as YFSETQ. V dropped 4 bases and J dropped 1; count of bases not matched to a gene: 5. DNA of the CDR3: TGCGCCAGCAGCGGGTCTAGCGGGAGTTCCTACAATGAGCAGTTCTTC. Translating gives CASSGSSGSSYNEQFF.

The sample holds a few counts of this clone. This chain links TRBV27 with TRBJ1-1; D gene ambiguous. This CDR3 has 12 residues. Germline CDR1 is MNHEY and CDR2 is SMNVEV (reference sequence). Trimming shortened V by 4 bases and J by 8 bases, and 11 bases separated the two germline ends. The CDR3 nucleotides are TGTGCCAGCAGTTCCCCGGCAGGAGAAGCTTTCTTT. As protein: CASSSPAGEAFF.

In its sample, this clone was seen once. The chain joins TRBV6-5 to TRBJ1-4, with D perhaps TRBD1 (5 bases). CDR1 and CDR2 from the germline V gene are MNHEY and SVGAGI. CDR3 length: 15 residues. Trimming pared 0 bases from V and 9 bases from J, leaving 14 bases between. The CDR3 sequence: CASSYSRGIDKKLFF. CDR3 coding DNA: TGTGCCAGCAGTTACTCTAGGGGTATCGATAAAAAACTGTTTTTT.

In this sample, this clone turned up once. CDR3 amino acids: CASSSPTGSGNTIYF. The CDR3 DNA reads as TGTGCCAGCAGTTCCCCTACAGGGTCTGGAAACACCATATATTTT. This chain joins TRBV6-8 and TRBJ1-3, with D possibly TRBD1 on 6 matching bases. The CDR3 has 15 residues. Trimming removed 4 bases at V and 1 base at J, with 11 bases between. The germline CDR1 and CDR2 sequences are MNHGY and SAAAGT.

The chain links TRBV28 to TRBJ2-1, with a weak D call TRBD2 (7 bases). Germline V gene sequence: CDR1 MDHEN, CDR2 SYDVKM. The V end lost 6 bases, the J end lost 8 bases, and 23 bases lay between the germline ends. CDR3 length: 16 amino acids. The CDR3 region has the DNA TGTGCCAGCAGCCACGAGGGGCTAGGGGGGGCGGATGAGCAGTTCTTC. It codes for CASSHEGLGGADEQFF.

The chain couples TRBV7-8 to TRBJ1-2, with TRBD1 identical over 10 bases. With V trimmed by 1 base and J by 6 bases, 2 bases remained unmatched. The V gene's germline CDR1 is SGHVS and CDR2 FQNEAQ. CDR3 length: 14 residues. The CDR3 sequence is CASSLVGTGDGYTF. DNA of the CDR3: TGTGCCAGCAGCTTAGTAGGGACAGGGGATGGCTACACCTTC.

This chain connects TRBV6-4 to TRBJ2-1, with 11 nucleotides matching TRBD1. Germline trimming cut 6 bases from V and 6 bases from J; bases unmatched to any gene: 4. Germline V gene lookup returns CDR1 MRHNA and CDR2 SNTAGT. The CDR3 is 14 residues long. The CDR3 bases are TGTGCCAGCAGCCCCGGGACAGGGGGCAATGAGCAGTTCTTC. Translated, it gives CASSPGTGGNEQFF.

The V and J genes are TRBV12-3 or TRBV12-4 and TRBJ1-1; D uncertain. The CDR3 is 13 amino acids. V lost 5 bases and J 4 bases, leaving 11 bases between the germline ends. The chain's CDR3 is CASSNSPSTEAFF. For the CDR3, the DNA is TGTGCCAGCAGTAACAGCCCGAGCACTGAAGCTTTCTTT.